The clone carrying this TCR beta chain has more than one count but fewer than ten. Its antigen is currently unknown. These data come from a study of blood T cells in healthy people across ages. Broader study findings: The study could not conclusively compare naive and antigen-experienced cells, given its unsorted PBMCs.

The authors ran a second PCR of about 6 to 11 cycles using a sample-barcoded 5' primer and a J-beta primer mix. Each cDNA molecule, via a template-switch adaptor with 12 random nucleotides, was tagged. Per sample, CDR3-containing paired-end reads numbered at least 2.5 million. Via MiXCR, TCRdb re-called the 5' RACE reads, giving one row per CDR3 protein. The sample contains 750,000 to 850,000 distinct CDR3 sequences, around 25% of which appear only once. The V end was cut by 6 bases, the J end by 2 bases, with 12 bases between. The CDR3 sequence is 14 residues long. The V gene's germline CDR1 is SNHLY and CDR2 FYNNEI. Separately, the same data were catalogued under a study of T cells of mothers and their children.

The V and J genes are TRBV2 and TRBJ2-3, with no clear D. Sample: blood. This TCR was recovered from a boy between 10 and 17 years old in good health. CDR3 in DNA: TGTGCCAGCAGGCCAAGTAGCTACACAGATACGCAGTATTTT. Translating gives CASRPSSYTDTQYF.